This is a list of T cell receptor beta chains from one sample in a study of T cell responses to AZD1222 COVID-19 vaccine. Data came from immunoSEQ multiplex PCR; TCRdb stores just in-frame clones and leaves some out. The data contain some 81,000 clones, about 90% of them seen just once; the ten biggest clones take up 11%. The material was peripheral blood, obtained 28 days after the second AZD1222 dose. These receptors all stem from an adult who received the AZD1222 COVID-19 vaccine. CDR3s leave out the opening cysteine and the closing phenylalanine or tryptophan. The order of the fields is clone size, V gene, CDR3 protein. The size of a clone is reported for some rows only, either as once, few or many, or as a class for expanded clones.

.,TRBV6-2/TRBV6-3,ASSFGGLSNQPQH
.,TRBV11-2,ASSLATSVSFEQY
.,TRBV7-2,ASSLHGLDYNSPLH
.,TRBV2,AIPRGRLLTDTQY
.,TRBV30,AWSRDRRPPYT
once,TRBV3-1/TRBV3-2,ASSSMGDRADEAF
.,TRBV7-9,ASSSGGDQPQH
.,TRBV18,ASSPGLGEF
.,TRBV30,AWSFPTGAEAF
.,TRBV5-1,ASSLVGGSQETQY
.,TRBV5-1,ASGTGTSFSEQY
.,TRBV3-1/TRBV3-2,ASSPRTSGGETQY
.,TRBV28,ASSLMRDTDYEQY
.,TRBV24-1,ATSDVQGNYGYT
.,TRBV28,ASSYRANYGYT
.,TRBV18,ASSKDRGLNQPQH
.,TRBV18,ASSPSAPGGNTEAF
.,TRBV7-9,ASNDYRARNTGELF
.,TRBV6-5,ASSYSTGSTNEKLF
.,TRBV7-3,ASSPTGQGDSEAF
.,TRBV7-8,ASSLVVEYTEAF
few,TRBV3-1/TRBV3-2,ASSRKASNTLGETQY
.,TRBV27,ASSGGQETQY
.,TRBV5-1,ASSLGGASEKLF
.,TRBV5-4,ASSLDRVNWGYT
.,TRBV24-1,ATSDHSPRDEDTQY
.,TRBV7-9,ASGQGNQPQH
.,TRBV2,ASSDRRGGIGTQY
once,TRBV13,ASRSLGVHSGNTIY
.,TRBV7-2,ASSPDRVGNTIY
.,TRBV10-1,ASSAGPTRTDTQY
once,TRBV29-1,SVVGAPDGTEAF
.,TRBV20-1,SARDARGYT
.,TRBV7-2,ASSLLQGNTEAF
.,TRBV12-5,ASGLVPPPGGATEAF
.,TRBV30,AWSVFGDGEQY
.,TRBV7-8,ASSLSSSRGVQPQH
.,TRBV30,AWSVGQGISNYGYT
.,TRBV6-6,ASSPGTHITDTQY
.,TRBV19,ASSVGNQPQH
once,TRBV28,ASIPGGQGARSPLH
.,TRBV10-3,ASAQRDQPQH
.,TRBV7-9,ASGSLGTSGGNQF
.,TRBV27,ASKRQGAGYGYT
.,TRBV30,AWSVGAYGYT
.,TRBV30,AWSPPEAGGYT
once,TRBV18,ASSPWGGVRDVNEKLF
.,TRBV14,ASSHFNRGLEAF
.,TRBV11-2,ASSGASGIDYNEQF
.,TRBV10-3,ASQGALAGNTIY
.,TRBV13,ASSFVFSNTEAF
.,TRBV24-1,ATSDFGQPQH
.,TRBV6-5,ASSQTAGNQPQH
.,TRBV10-3,AISESQGAHGYT